A selection of T cell receptor beta chains follows, all from one sample in a study of T cell responses to AZD1222 COVID-19 vaccine. TCRdb's table, derived via immunoSEQ multiplex PCR, lists solely in-frame clones and lacks some. The sample contains around 180,000 clones, approximately 90% of which appear only once. Sample: peripheral blood, taken 28 days after the second AZD1222 dose. The receptors stem from an adult who received the AZD1222 COVID-19 vaccine. Each CDR3 is given with its conserved first and last residue. Each record gives: V gene, D gene, J gene, clone size, CDR3 DNA, CDR3 protein. The D gene is left open where the match is weak. A clone size is listed for some rows: how often the clone was seen (once, few, many), or a class if it is expanded.

TRBV7-2	.	TRBJ2-7	.	TGTGCCAGCAGCACCCGAGAGGCCTACGAGCAGTACTTC	CASSTREAYEQYF
TRBV24-1	TRBD2	TRBJ2-3	once	TGTGCCACCAGGACCGGGAGGGGCACAGATACGCAGTATTTT	CATRTGRGTDTQYF
TRBV29-1	.	TRBJ2-5	.	TGCAGCGTTGTAGGGCGAAAGACCCAGTACTTC	CSVVGRKTQYF
TRBV5-4	.	TRBJ2-2	.	TGTGCCAGCAGCTCTGACTATAACACCGGGGAGCTGTTTTTT	CASSSDYNTGELFF
TRBV25-1	.	TRBJ1-1	.	TGTGCCAGCAGTGTGGGGGTTGAAGCTTTCTTT	CASSVGVEAFF
TRBV5-5	.	TRBJ1-4	.	TGTGCCAGCAGCTCCTCAGGTTCAACTAATGAAAAACTGTTTTTT	CASSSSGSTNEKLFF
TRBV4-2	TRBD1	TRBJ2-7	.	TGTGCCAGCAGCCAAACAGGGGCCGTTCCCTACGAGCAGTACTTC	CASSQTGAVPYEQYF
TRBV6-6	.	TRBJ1-3	few	TGTGCCAGCACCTCCGGGCGGACTGGAAACACCATATATTTT	CASTSGRTGNTIYF
TRBV12-3/TRBV12-4	.	TRBJ1-2	.	TGTGCCAGCAAGGAGACAGGAGCCTATGGCTACACCTTC	CASKETGAYGYTF
TRBV7-9	.	TRBJ2-3	once	TGTGCCAGCAGCGGATATTTAGAGGCCCGCCGTAGCACAGATACGCAGTATTTT	CASSGYLEARRSTDTQYF
TRBV6-2/TRBV6-3	TRBD2	TRBJ2-1	.	TGTGCCAGCAGTACCCCACTAGCGGGGGGGGGAAGTGAGCAGTTCTTC	CASSTPLAGGGSEQFF
TRBV6-5	.	TRBJ1-5	.	TGTGCCAGCAGTCGCCAATTTCCCCAGCCCCAGCATTTT	CASSRQFPQPQHF
TRBV18	.	TRBJ2-7	.	TGTGCCAGCTCACCTGGACAGAACTACGAGCAGTACTTC	CASSPGQNYEQYF
TRBV2	.	TRBJ2-5	.	TGTGCCAGCGCCTCGAGGACGGACCAAGAGACCCAGTACTTC	CASASRTDQETQYF
TRBV4-3	TRBD1	TRBJ2-7	.	TGCGCCAGCAGCCACCTTGGACAGGGGGGGGCCTACGAGCAGTACTTC	CASSHLGQGGAYEQYF
TRBV7-3	TRBD2	TRBJ2-1	.	TGTGCCAGCAGCTCCTGGACTAGTGAGATCAATGAGCAGTTCTTC	CASSSWTSEINEQFF
TRBV14	.	TRBJ2-3	.	TGTGCCAGCAGCCAAGAGGCCTTAGCGCAAGATACGCAGTATTTT	CASSQEALAQDTQYF
TRBV9	TRBD1	TRBJ1-3	.	TGTGCCAGCACCAGGGACAGTGGAAACACCATATATTTT	CASTRDSGNTIYF
TRBV30	.	TRBJ2-1	once	TGTGCCTTTGGAGACGGGAATGAGCAGTTCTTC	CAFGDGNEQFF
TRBV6-6	TRBD2	TRBJ2-7	.	TGTGCCAGCAGTAACCTATTCGGGGGGGCGCGACACGAGCAGTACTTC	CASSNLFGGARHEQYF
TRBV12-5	.	TRBJ2-1	.	TGTGCTAGTGGTTTGGTACCCGGGAATGAGCAGTTCTTC	CASGLVPGNEQFF
TRBV7-2	.	TRBJ2-3	.	TGTGCCAGCAGCTTAGAGGCCAGGGTAACAGATACGCAGTATTTT	CASSLEARVTDTQYF
TRBV4-3	.	TRBJ2-7	.	TGCGCCAGCAGCCAAGATATCTTAGGAGCCTACGAGCAGTACTTC	CASSQDILGAYEQYF
TRBV28	.	TRBJ1-1	.	TGTGCCAGCAGGAGGATTCTAGGTTATGATGAAGCTTTCTTT	CASRRILGYDEAFF
TRBV19	.	TRBJ2-7	.	TGTGCCAGTAGTCCTTCTGATAGACCCGTCTACGAGCAGTACTTC	CASSPSDRPVYEQYF
TRBV2	.	TRBJ2-7	once	TGTGCCATCAAACGGGAGCGGGAGCAGTACTTC	CAIKREREQYF
TRBV7-2	TRBD2	TRBJ2-1	.	TGTGCCAGCAGCTTACGCGGGAGTTCCTACAATGAGCAGTTCTTC	CASSLRGSSYNEQFF
TRBV30	.	TRBJ2-1	.	TGTGCCTGGAGTCAAGACAATGAGCAGTTCTTC	CAWSQDNEQFF
TRBV19	.	TRBJ1-5	.	TGTGCCACTCAGGGACGGGGCCATCCCCCCCAGCATTTT	CATQGRGHPPQHF
TRBV30	.	TRBJ2-3	.	TGTGCCTGGACCCGGAGGTACACAGATACGCAGTATTTT	CAWTRRYTDTQYF